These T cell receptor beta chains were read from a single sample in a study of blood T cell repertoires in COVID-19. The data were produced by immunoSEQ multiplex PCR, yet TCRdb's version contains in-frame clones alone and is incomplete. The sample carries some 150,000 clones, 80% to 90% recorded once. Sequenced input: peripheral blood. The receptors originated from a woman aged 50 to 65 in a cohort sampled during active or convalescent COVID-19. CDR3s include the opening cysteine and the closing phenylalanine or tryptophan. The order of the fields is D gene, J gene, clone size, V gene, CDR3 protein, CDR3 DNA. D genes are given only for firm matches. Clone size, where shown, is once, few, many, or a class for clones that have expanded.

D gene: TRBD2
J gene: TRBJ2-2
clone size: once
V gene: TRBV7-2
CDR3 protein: CASSPSRLAGLSGELFF
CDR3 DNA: TGTGCCAGCAGCCCCAGCAGACTAGCGGGCCTCTCCGGGGAGCTGTTTTTT

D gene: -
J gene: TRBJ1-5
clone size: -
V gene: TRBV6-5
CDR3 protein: CASSFYGPNQPQHF
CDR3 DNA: TGTGCCAGCAGTTTTTATGGGCCCAATCAGCCCCAGCATTTT

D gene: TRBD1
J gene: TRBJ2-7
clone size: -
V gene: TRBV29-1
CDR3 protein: CSGLQGHEQYF
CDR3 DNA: TGCAGCGGCCTACAGGGGCACGAGCAGTACTTC

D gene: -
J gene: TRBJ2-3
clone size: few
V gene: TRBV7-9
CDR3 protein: CASSSGWGGRNTDTQYF
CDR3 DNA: TGTGCCAGCAGCTCAGGGTGGGGCGGAAGAAACACAGATACGCAGTATTTT

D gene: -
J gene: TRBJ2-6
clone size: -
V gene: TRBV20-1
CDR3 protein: CSASRSLGQRVSGANVLTF
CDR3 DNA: TGCAGTGCTAGTAGGTCGTTAGGACAGAGAGTCTCTGGGGCCAACGTCCTGACTTTC

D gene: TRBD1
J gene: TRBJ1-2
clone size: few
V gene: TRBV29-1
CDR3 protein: CSVEGQGVQGYTF
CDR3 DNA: TGCAGCGTTGAGGGTCAGGGGGTGCAGGGCTACACCTTC

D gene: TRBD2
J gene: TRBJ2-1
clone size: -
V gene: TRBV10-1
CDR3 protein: CASSPTRGNEQFF
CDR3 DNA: TGCGCCAGCAGTCCAACGCGGGGGAATGAGCAGTTCTTC

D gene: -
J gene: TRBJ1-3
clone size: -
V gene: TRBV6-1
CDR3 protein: CASSEHGSGNTIYF
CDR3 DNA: TGTGCCAGCAGTGAGCACGGTTCTGGAAACACCATATATTTT

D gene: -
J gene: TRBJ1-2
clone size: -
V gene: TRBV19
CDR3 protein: CASSPRREAGYTF
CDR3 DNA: TGTGCCAGTAGTCCCCGGCGGGAGGCGGGCTACACCTTC

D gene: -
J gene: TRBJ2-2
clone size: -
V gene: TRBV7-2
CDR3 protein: CASRPDSYLNTGELFF
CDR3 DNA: TGTGCCAGCAGGCCCGACAGCTACTTGAACACCGGGGAGCTGTTTTTT

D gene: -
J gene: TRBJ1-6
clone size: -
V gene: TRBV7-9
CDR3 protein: CASSLFTGPDSPLHF
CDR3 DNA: TGTGCCAGCAGCTTGTTCACAGGGCCCGATTCACCCCTCCACTTT

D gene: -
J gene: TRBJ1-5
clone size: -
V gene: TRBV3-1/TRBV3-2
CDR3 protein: CASSQGLQGNGQPQHF
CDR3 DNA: TGTGCCAGCAGCCAAGGTTTACAGGGAAACGGTCAGCCCCAGCATTTT

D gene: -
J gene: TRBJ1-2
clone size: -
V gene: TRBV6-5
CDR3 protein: CASSYSPGVYGYTF
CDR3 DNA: TGTGCCAGCAGTTACTCTCCCGGAGTCTATGGCTACACCTTC

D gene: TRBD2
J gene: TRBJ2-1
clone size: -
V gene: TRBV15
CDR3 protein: CATSRAPLAGGFFNEQFF
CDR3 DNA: TGTGCCACCAGCAGAGCCCCTCTAGCGGGGGGTTTTTTCAATGAGCAGTTCTTC

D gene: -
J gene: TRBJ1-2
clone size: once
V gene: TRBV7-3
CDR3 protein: CASSSNDRLCF
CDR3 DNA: TGTGCCAGCAGCTCCAATGACAGGCTCTGCTTC

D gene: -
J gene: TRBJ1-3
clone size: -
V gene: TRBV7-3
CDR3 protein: CASSLRPSGNTIYF
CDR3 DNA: TGTGCCAGCAGCTTACGTCCGAGTGGAAACACCATATATTTT